This TCR beta chain was sequenced for a study of identifying expanded T cells in peripheral blood. This table comes from immunoSEQ multiplex PCR, and its TCRdb copy is limited to in-frame clones, with some not included. The sample holds about 85,000 clones, 85% to 90% seen once. Details on this clone: No antigen is known for it. The junction and the germline gene differ at one end; a read error may be behind it.

No infections or other immune events were documented during collection. Study conclusions and caveats: Across healthy donors, higher total template counts meant significantly greater roughly two-week count variance. Over about two and four weeks, about 16.4 and 19 clones changed, versus 1.2 between replicates.

This CDR3 has 12 residues. Germline V gene data show CDR1 as SQVTM and CDR2 as ANQGSEA. The TCR sequence derives from a person aged 18 to 69 in good health. The source material was blood. The chain recombines TRBV29-1 with TRBJ1-1, with D perhaps matching TRBD1 (6 bases). As DNA, the CDR3 is TGCAGCGTTGCGGTACCTAGGGGGTGGATGGACTTT. It encodes CSVAVPRGWMDF.